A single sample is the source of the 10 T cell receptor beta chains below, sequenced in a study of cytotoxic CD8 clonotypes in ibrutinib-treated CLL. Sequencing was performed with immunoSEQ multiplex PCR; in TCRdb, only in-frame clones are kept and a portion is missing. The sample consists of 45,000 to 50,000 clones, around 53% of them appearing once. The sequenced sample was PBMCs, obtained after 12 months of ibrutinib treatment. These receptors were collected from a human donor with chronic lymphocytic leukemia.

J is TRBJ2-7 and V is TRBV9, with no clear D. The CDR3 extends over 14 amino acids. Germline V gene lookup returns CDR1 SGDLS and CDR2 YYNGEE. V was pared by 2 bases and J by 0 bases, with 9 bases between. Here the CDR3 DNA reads TGTGCCAGCAGCGTCCTGGACCGCTCCTACGAGCAGTACTTC. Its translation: CASSVLDRSYEQYF.

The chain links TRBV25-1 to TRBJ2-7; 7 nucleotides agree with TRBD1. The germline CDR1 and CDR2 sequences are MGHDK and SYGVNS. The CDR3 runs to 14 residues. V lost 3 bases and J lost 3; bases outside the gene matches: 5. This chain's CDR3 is CASSDSGTDYEQYF. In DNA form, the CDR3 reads TGTGCCAGCAGTGACTCCGGGACAGACTACGAGCAGTACTTC.

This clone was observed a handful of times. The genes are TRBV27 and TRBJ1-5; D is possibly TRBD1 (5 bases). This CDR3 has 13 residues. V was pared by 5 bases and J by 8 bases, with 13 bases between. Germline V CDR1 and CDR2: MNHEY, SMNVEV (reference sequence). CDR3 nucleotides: TGTGCCAGCAGTGGGAGAACGACAGAGCCCCAGCATTTT. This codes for CASSGRTTEPQHF.

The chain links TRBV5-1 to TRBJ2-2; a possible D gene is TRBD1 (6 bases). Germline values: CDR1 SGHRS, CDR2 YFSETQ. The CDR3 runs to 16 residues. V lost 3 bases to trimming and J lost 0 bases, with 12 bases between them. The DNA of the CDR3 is TGCGCCAGCAGCTCACAGGGATTCGCGAACACCGGGGAGCTGTTTTTT. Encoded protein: CASSSQGFANTGELFF.

CDR3 sequence: CASSFTGVGDEQFF. The CDR3 DNA follows: TGTGCCAGCAGCTTCACAGGGGTAGGGGATGAGCAGTTCTTC. V is TRBV7-8 and J is TRBJ2-1, with TRBD1 matching over 7 bases. V was clipped by 3 bases and J by 8 bases; unmatched bases: 7. CDR1 is SGHVS and CDR2 is FQNEAQ in the germline V gene. The CDR3 length is 14 residues.

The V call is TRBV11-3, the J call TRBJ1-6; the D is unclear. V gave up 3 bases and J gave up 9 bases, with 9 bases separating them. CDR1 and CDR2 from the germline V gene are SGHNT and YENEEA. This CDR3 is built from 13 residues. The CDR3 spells CASSLEGGSPLHF. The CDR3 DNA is TGTGCCAGCAGCTTGGAGGGTGGTTCACCCCTCCACTTT.

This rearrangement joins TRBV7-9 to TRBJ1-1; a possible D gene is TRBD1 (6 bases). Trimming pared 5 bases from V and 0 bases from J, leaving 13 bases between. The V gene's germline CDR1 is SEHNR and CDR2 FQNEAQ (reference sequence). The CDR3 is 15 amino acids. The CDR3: CASSHGQLLNTEAFF. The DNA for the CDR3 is TGTGCCAGCAGCCATGGACAGTTGTTGAACACTGAAGCTTTCTTT.

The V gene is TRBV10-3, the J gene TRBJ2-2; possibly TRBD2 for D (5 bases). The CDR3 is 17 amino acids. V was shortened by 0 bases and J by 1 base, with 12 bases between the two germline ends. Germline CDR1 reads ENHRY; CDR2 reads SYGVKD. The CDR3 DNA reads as TGTGCCATCAGTGAGTCTTTGAGGGCGGGGAACACCGGGGAGCTGTTTTTT. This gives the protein CAISESLRAGNTGELFF.

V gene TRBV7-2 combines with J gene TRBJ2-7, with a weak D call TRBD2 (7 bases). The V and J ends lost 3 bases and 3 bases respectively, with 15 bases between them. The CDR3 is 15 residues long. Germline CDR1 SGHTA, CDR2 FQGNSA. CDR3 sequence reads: CASSLGGLAVYEQYF. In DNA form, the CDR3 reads TGTGCCAGCAGCTTGGGGGGGCTAGCGGTCTACGAGCAGTACTTC. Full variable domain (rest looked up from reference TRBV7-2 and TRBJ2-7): GAGVSQSPSNKVTEKGKDVELRCDPISGHTALYWYRQSLGQGLEFLIYFQGNSAPDKSGLPSDRFSAERTGGSVSTLTIQRTQQEDSAVYLCASSLGGLAVYEQYFGPGTRLTVT.

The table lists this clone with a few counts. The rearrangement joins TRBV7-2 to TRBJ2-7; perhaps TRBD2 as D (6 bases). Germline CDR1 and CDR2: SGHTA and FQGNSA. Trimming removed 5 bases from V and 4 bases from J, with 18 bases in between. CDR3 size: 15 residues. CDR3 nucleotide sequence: TGTGCCAGCAGCCCCCGGGAGCTTGTGTCGTACGAGCAGTACTTC. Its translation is CASSPRELVSYEQYF.